This T cell receptor (beta chain) is drawn from a study of T cells after yellow fever vaccination. Study-wide findings and caveats: The booster response re-showed most primary clones: over 95% CD4, about 89% CD8. Faster peaking, at day 5 versus 15, marked a secondary response that was weaker. Contamination of FACS-sorted repertoires by abundant clonotypes from the bulk population could occur.

The CDR3 contains 18 residues. With V trimmed by 6 bases and J by 2 bases, 14 bases remained unmatched. A single record per CDR3 protein comes from TCRdb applying MiXCR to the 5' RACE reads. The sample lists more than 65,000 distinct CDR3 sequences, approximately 12% occurring once. The chain combines TRBV12-3 or TRBV12-4 with TRBJ2-3; 10 nucleotides line up with TRBD2. Sequencing was performed on CD8+ T cells not binding an NS4B(214-222) dextramer, sorted from PBMCs, taken approximately 22 days after the first yellow fever vaccination. The source is a man between 18 and 35 years old who received the YFV17D yellow fever vaccine. As DNA, the CDR3 is TGTGCCAGCAGCCCGTTGGACACTAGCGGGATTTACACAGATACGCAGTATTTT. Amino acid sequence: CASSPLDTSGIYTDTQYF.